This T cell receptor beta chain is from a study of blood T cell repertoires in COVID-19. Study members were between roughly 18 and 100 years old and lived in 20 to 30 US regions. Methods used by the authors: Counts of nucleated cells, estimated from reference gene primer amplification, were obtained. Repertoires were generated with immunoSEQ multiplex PCR, while TCRdb's copy carries only in-frame clones and drops some. The V and J calls and clone size were taken over from that table, and D and trimming were inferred from the DNA. The table shows about 200,000 clones, with 65% to 90% occurring only once. The TCR comes from a woman in her thirties or forties with acute COVID-19. The sequenced sample was PBMCs or T cells enriched from blood (not recorded which).

The CDR3 protein is CASSLRLANNEQFF. CDR3 bases: TGTGCCAGCAGCCTTCGACTTGCTAACAATGAGCAGTTCTTC. The chain recombines TRBV7-8 with TRBJ2-1; no clear D. The germline CDR1 and CDR2 sequences are SGHVS and FQNEAQ. V was clipped by 5 bases and J by 5 bases, with 13 bases between them. The CDR3 is 14 amino acids.